The sequence of this T cell receptor (beta chain) was determined in a study of CD8+ T cells in alopecia areata. Overall study results and limits: Elevated clonality characterized lesional scalp relative to normal scalp, particularly in alopecia totalis/universalis.

Investigators isolated RNA and reverse transcribed it into cDNA to act as the sequencing template. Assay used: immunoSEQ multiplex PCR; TCRdb lists only in-frame clones, some missing. The repertoire holds about 30,000 clones, about three fifths seen once, with 18% in the top ten. CDR1 and CDR2 (germline): MGHRA, YSYEKL. The V gene lost 0 bases and the J gene lost 3 bases, with 12 bases spanning the gap. CDR3 length: 15 residues. This clone was observed a few times. As yet, its antigen is unknown. Source material: NKG2D-high CD8+ T cells sorted from blood. This sequence originates from a human donor with alopecia areata. The chain uses TRBV4-1 and TRBJ2-7; D ambiguous. The CDR3 spells CASSQDRYTNYEQYF. CDR3 nucleotides: TGCGCCAGCAGCCAAGATCGCTACACTAACTACGAGCAGTACTTC.